This TCR beta chain was captured in a study of blood T cells in healthy people across ages. Details on this clonotype: Its specificity is unknown. Relative to the germline gene, one junction end is altered; a read error may explain this.

The sample providers were healthy Caucasian people from Russia, aged about 6 to 95. Isolating PBMCs gave at least 6 million of these cells per sample. Germline V CDR1 and CDR2: MGHRA, YSYEKL. This CDR3 comprises 20 residues. Sample-barcoded 5' priming and a J-beta primer mix drove a second PCR of 7 to 11 cycles. TCRdb recomputed calls from the 5' RACE reads with MiXCR, one row per CDR3 protein. The sample includes about a million distinct CDR3 sequences, about 48% of them seen just once. General study points: Per million T cells, TCR beta diversity dropped roughly linearly as age increased. Unknown CMV status may confound age-related changes in expanded clones.

J is TRBJ2-7 and V is TRBV4-1; 12 bases align to TRBD1. Source material: blood. This receptor was identified in a man aged 25-40 years in good health. CDR3 residues: CVSSQDRPRDRGLTKFEWYF. The CDR3 coding sequence is TGCGTCAGCAGCCAAGATAGACCCCGGGACAGGGGGCTTACTAAGTTCGAGTGGTACTTC.